The 3 T cell receptor beta chains reported below all come from one sample, sequenced in a study of cytomegalovirus exposure and HLA in healthy donors. Clones were read by immunoSEQ multiplex PCR, and TCRdb kept only the in-frame ones, dropping some. Among 100,000 or so clones listed, 85% were seen once. What was sequenced was PBMCs. These receptors all stem from a man between 18 and 29 years old in good health and CMV-seropositive.

The gene calls are TRBV6-1 and TRBJ2-1; D may be TRBD2 (6 bases). Trimming stripped 8 bases from V and 2 bases from J, with 16 bases between. The CDR3 contains 15 residues. Germline V gene sequence: CDR1 MNHNS, CDR2 SASEGT. In DNA, the CDR3 is TGTGCCAGCCCCCCGCGGAGGGTCGCCTACAATGAGCAGTTCTTC. The encoded protein is CASPPRRVAYNEQFF.

The chain recombines TRBV19 with TRBJ1-1; TRBD1 matches at 9 bases. Trimming removed 3 bases from V and 4 bases from J; junction bases left unmatched: 15. Germline assignment: CDR1 LNHDA and CDR2 SQIVND (reference sequence). The CDR3 contains 18 residues. The CDR3 is CASSIPRTGERSRTEAFF. As DNA, the CDR3 is TGTGCCAGTAGTATCCCGCGGACAGGGGAAAGAAGCCGCACTGAAGCTTTCTTT. Supplemented by reference TRBV19 and TRBJ1-1, the full variable domain reads DGGITQSPKYLFRKEGQNVTLSCEQNLNHDAMYWYRQDPGQGLRLIYYSQIVNDFQKGDIAEGYSVSREKKESFPLTVTSAQKNPTAFYLCASSIPRTGERSRTEAFFGQGTRLTVV.

The sample holds a few counts of this clone. V and J are TRBV7-9 and TRBJ1-1; TRBD1 aligns across 7 bases. CDR3 length: 16 residues. In germline, CDR1 is SEHNR, CDR2 FQNEAQ (reference sequence). J lost 1 base, V lost 5 bases, and 10 bases had no gene match. DNA for the CDR3: TGTGCCAGCAGCGCGTTATGGACAGGCGCGAACACTGAAGCTTTCTTT. Amino acids: CASSALWTGANTEAFF.